A single sample gave rise to the 5 T cell receptor beta chains below, sequenced in a study of Tregs in tolerant kidney transplant recipients (dated by TCRdb to about 2019). Library generation was performed with the immunoSEQ multiplex PCR assay. Held by TCRdb, this immuneACCESS table contains in-frame sequences only and omits some clones. Under half of the omission traces to an unresolved V gene where checked; the cause of the rest is unknown. The record for this sample contains 25,000 to 40,000 clones. The ten most abundant clones make up roughly 2% of the sample. The transplants used related donors along with nonmyeloablative bone marrow transplantation, and in the human trials mixed chimerism was transient. The sample in question was CD4+ T cells from blood (PBMCs), obtained 24 months after the transplant. These receptors were taken from a human patient who received a combined kidney and bone marrow transplant. After transplantation, some T cells may belong to the graft donor instead of the recipient.

As to this clone: The CDR3 goes on 3 residues after the read ends, and that part is filled in from the germline J gene. The V and J genes are TRBV30 and TRBJ2-5; D not certain. Germline V gene sequence: CDR1 GTSNPN, CDR2 SVGIG (reference sequence). The CDR3 totals 13 residues. V was pared by 0 bases and J by 4 bases, with 9 bases between. Partial CDR3 DNA: TGTGCCTGGAGTGTACGAAACAGAGAGACC. Translation gives CAWSVRNRET. The whole CDR3 is CAWSVRNRETQYF.

About this clone: The read ends 3 residues before the CDR3 terminus; that terminus is restored from the germline J gene. This sequence joins TRBV19 and TRBJ2-2, with 7 bases identical to TRBD1. Germline CDR1 LNHDA, CDR2 SQIVND (reference sequence). After removal of 0 bases from V and 3 bases from J, the junction contained 1 base not matched to a gene. CDR3 length: 15 residues. CDR3 sequence reads: CASSIDRGYTGELFF. The DNA read from the CDR3 is TGTGCCAGTAGTATAGACAGGGGGTACACCGGGGAG. Full variable domain (rest looked up from reference TRBV19 and TRBJ2-2): DGGITQSPKYLFRKEGQNVTLSCEQNLNHDAMYWYRQDPGQGLRLIYYSQIVNDFQKGDIAEGYSVSREKKESFPLTVTSAQKNPTAFYLCASSIDRGYTGELFFGEGSRLTVL.

Concerning this clone: The CDR3 goes on 3 residues after the read ends, and that part is filled in from the germline J gene. The chain uses TRBV18 and TRBJ1-2; a weak D match, TRBD1 (5 bases). CDR1 and CDR2 from the germline V gene are KGHSH and LQKENI. This CDR3 has 14 amino acids. Trimming took 3 bases from V and 4 from J, leaving 12 bases between them. The CDR3 is CASSPPGTGYGYTF. The sequenced part of the CDR3 DNA is TGTGCCAGCTCACCCCCCGGAACAGGCTATGGC.

Turning to this clone: The read gets to within 3 residues of the CDR3 end, and the germline J gene fills in the rest. The chain recombines TRBV30 with TRBJ2-2; D remains ambiguous. Germline CDR1 is GTSNPN and CDR2 is SVGIG (reference sequence). The V gene lost 2 bases and the J gene lost 3 bases, with 13 bases spanning the gap. The CDR3 totals 15 residues. The CDR3 bases that were read are TGTGCCTGGAGTAACCCGCGCCGATACACCGGGGAG. This encodes CAWSNPRRYTGE. The entire CDR3 is CAWSNPRRYTGELFF.

In the case of this clone: Read sequence stops 3 residues before the CDR3 end, and the germline J gene provides the missing end. This chain joins TRBV19 and TRBJ1-1, with D maybe TRBD1 (5 bases). The CDR3 covers 12 residues. CDR1 and CDR2 (germline): LNHDA, SQIVND (reference sequence). Between the trimmed V and J ends, which lost 2 bases and 6 bases, there was a span of 7 bases. CDR3 amino acids: CASSIRGSEAFF. Incomplete CDR3 DNA: TGTGCCAGTAGTATACGGGGGTCTGAA.